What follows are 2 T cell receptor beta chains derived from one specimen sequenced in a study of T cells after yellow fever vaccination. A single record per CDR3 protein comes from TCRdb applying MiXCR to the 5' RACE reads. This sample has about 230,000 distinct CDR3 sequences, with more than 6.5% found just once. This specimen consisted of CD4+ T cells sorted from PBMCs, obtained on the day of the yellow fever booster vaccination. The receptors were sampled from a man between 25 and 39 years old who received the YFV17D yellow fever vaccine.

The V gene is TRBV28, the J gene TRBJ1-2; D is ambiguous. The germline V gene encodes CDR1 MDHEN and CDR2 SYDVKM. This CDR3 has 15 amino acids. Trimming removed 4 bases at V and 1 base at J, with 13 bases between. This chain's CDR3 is CASSSTIQNNYGYTF. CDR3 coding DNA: TGTGCCAGCAGTTCTACTATACAGAATAACTATGGCTACACCTTC.

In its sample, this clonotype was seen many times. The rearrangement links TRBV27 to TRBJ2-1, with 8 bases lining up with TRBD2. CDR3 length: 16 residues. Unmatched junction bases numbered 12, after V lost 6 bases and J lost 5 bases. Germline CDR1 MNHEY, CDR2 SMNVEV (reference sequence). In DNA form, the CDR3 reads TGTGCCAGCAGCGTCGGGAGGGACGTGAGGGACAATGAGCAGTTCTTC. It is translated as CASSVGRDVRDNEQFF.